The 8 T cell receptor beta chains presented below share a single source sample, sequenced in a study of blood T cell repertoires in COVID-19. Libraries were prepared by immunoSEQ multiplex PCR; TCRdb keeps only in-frame clonotypes and omits some of them. The table records 140,000 to 150,000 clones, approximately 84% of them present only once. The specimen sequenced was PBMCs or T cells enriched from blood (not recorded which). The receptors shown here come from a woman in her 50s with acute COVID-19.

This clone was seen more than once but under ten times. The chain carries TRBV19 and TRBJ1-4, with no clear D. Germline assignment: CDR1 LNHDA and CDR2 SQIVND (reference sequence). CDR3 size: 14 residues. Trimming removed 5 bases at V and 4 bases at J, with 11 bases between. For the CDR3, the DNA is TGTGCCAGTAGTGACCAGCACAGTAATGAAAAACTGTTTTTT. This sequence encodes CASSDQHSNEKLFF.

The J gene is TRBJ2-3, the V gene TRBV5-1; 10 bases line up with TRBD1. CDR3 length: 15 residues. Trimming removed 2 bases from V and 4 bases from J; junction bases left unmatched: 4. Germline loops: CDR1 SGHRS, CDR2 YFSETQ. The CDR3 region is CASSFSGTGADTQYF. Here the CDR3 DNA reads TGCGCCAGCAGCTTCTCCGGGACAGGGGCAGATACGCAGTATTTT.

This clone has more than one count but fewer than ten. This specimen includes other DNA sequences encoding the same CDR3. The V and J genes are TRBV11-2 and TRBJ2-7; maybe TRBD1 (7 bases). Trimming removed 3 bases at V and 4 bases at J, with 10 bases between. Germline V gene lookup returns CDR1 SGHAT and CDR2 FQNNGV. This CDR3 comprises 13 residues. In nucleotides, the CDR3 is TGTGCCAGCAGCTTCGCAGGGGGGTACGAGCAGTACTTC. Translated: CASSFAGGYEQYF.

This clone was recorded only once. The CDR3 nucleotides are TGTGCCAGCAGGCGCGCGGGCACTGAAGCTTTCTTT. Translating it yields CASRRAGTEAFF. This chain links TRBV7-9 with TRBJ1-1; the D is unclear. CDR1 and CDR2 from the germline V gene are SEHNR and FQNEAQ (reference sequence). Trimming left V 6 bases short and J 4 bases short, with 9 bases between. This CDR3 has 12 residues. The full variable domain, completed using reference TRBV7-9 and TRBJ1-1, is DTGVSQNPRHKITKRGQNVTFRCDPISEHNRLYWYRQTLGQGPEFLTYFQNEAQLEKSRLLSDRFSAERPKGSFSTLEIQRTEQGDSAMYLCASRRAGTEAFFGQGTRLTVV.

The chain recombines TRBV7-9 with TRBJ2-7; D call uncertain. The germline CDR1 and CDR2 sequences are SEHNR and FQNEAQ (reference sequence). The CDR3 has 11 residues. V shed 9 bases and J shed 0 bases, with 6 bases lying between them. The CDR3 DNA sequence: TGTGCCAGTAGATCCTCCTACGAGCAGTACTTC. It specifies CASRSSYEQYF. Full variable domain (missing parts from reference TRBV7-9 and TRBJ2-7): DTGVSQNPRHKITKRGQNVTFRCDPISEHNRLYWYRQTLGQGPEFLTYFQNEAQLEKSRLLSDRFSAERPKGSFSTLEIQRTEQGDSAMYLCASRSSYEQYFGPGTRLTVT.

The chain couples TRBV19 to TRBJ1-5; D ambiguous. Per germline, CDR1 LNHDA and CDR2 SQIVND (reference sequence). The CDR3 sequence is 16 residues long. V was pared by 6 bases and J by 0 bases, with 15 bases between. CDR3 sequence (DNA): TGTGCCAGTAGGAACCGGGTCGACGATAGCAATCAGCCCCAGCATTTT. Its protein product is CASRNRVDDSNQPQHF.

The V call is TRBV19, the J call TRBJ1-2; D is possibly TRBD1 (6 bases). The CDR3 extends over 13 amino acids. The germline gives CDR1 LNHDA, CDR2 SQIVND (reference sequence). Trimming pared 6 bases from V and 8 bases from J, leaving 16 bases between. The CDR3 region is CASRNGVQGGYTF. In DNA, the CDR3 is TGTGCCAGTAGAAATGGAGTACAGGGCGGCTACACCTTC.

V is TRBV11-2 and J is TRBJ2-1, with D perhaps TRBD2 (5 bases). The V and J ends lost 5 bases and 2 bases respectively, with 19 bases between them. Germline assignment: CDR1 SGHAT and CDR2 FQNNGV. CDR3 length: 17 amino acids. This CDR3 reads CASSTNSDGWAYNEQFF. CDR3 bases: TGTGCCAGCAGCACGAATAGCGACGGGTGGGCCTACAATGAGCAGTTCTTC.